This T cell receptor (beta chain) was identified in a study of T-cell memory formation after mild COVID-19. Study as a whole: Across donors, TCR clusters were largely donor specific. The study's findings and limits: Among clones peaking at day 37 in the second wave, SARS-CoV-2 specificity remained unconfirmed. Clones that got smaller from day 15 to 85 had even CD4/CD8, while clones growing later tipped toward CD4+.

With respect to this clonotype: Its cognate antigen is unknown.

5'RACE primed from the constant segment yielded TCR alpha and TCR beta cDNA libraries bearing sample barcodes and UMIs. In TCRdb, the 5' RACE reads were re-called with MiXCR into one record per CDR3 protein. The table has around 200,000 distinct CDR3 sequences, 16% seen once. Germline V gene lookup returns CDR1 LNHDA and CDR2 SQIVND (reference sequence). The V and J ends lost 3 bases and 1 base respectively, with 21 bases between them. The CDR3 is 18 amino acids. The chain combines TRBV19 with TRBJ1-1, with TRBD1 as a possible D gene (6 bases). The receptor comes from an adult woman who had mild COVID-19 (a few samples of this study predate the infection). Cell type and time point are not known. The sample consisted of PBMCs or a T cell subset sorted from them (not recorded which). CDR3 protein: CASSIIGREDSPNTEAFF. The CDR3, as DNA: TGTGCCAGTAGTATCATCGGGCGAGAGGACAGTCCGAACACTGAAGCTTTCTTT.